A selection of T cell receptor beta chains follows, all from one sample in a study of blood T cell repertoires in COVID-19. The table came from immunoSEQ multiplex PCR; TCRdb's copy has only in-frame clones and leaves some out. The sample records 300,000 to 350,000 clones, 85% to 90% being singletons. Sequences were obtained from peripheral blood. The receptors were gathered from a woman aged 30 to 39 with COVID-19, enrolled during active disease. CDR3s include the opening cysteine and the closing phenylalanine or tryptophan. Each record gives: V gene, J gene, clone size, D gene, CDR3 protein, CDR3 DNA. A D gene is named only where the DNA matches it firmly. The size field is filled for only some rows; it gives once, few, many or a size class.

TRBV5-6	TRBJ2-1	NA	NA	CASTLDRVNEQFF	TGTGCCAGCACCCTAGACCGGGTGAATGAGCAGTTCTTC
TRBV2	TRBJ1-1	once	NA	CASIPRTVLNTEAFF	TGTGCCAGCATCCCTCGGACTGTTTTGAACACTGAAGCTTTCTTT
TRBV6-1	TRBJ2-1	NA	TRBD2	CASSEARSSGMYNEQFF	TGTGCCAGCAGTGAAGCACGATCTAGCGGGATGTACAATGAGCAGTTCTTC
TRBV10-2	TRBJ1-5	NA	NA	CASSETAKLPPQHF	TGCGCCAGCAGTGAGACCGCTAAACTTCCCCCCCAGCATTTT
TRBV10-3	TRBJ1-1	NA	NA	CANAGTQNTEAFF	TGTGCCAATGCCGGGACACAAAACACTGAAGCTTTCTTT
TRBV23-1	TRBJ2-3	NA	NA	CASSQFFIPGLLTDTQYF	TGCGCCAGCAGTCAATTCTTTATTCCGGGACTTCTCACAGATACGCAGTATTTT
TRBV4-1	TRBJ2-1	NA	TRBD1	CASSYPGQSREQFF	TGCGCCAGCAGCTATCCGGGACAGTCGAGAGAGCAGTTCTTC
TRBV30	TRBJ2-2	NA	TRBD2	CAWSVLAGAGGELFF	TGTGCCTGGAGTGTACTAGCGGGAGCGGGCGGGGAGCTGTTTTTT
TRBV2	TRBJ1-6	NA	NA	CASRLQAGVVSPLHF	TGTGCCAGCAGACTACAGGCTGGTGTAGTTTCACCCCTCCACTTT
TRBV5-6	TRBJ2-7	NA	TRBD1	CASSSPGTGGGGDYYEQYF	TGTGCCAGCAGTTCCCCCGGGACAGGGGGCGGCGGGGACTACTACGAGCAGTACTTC
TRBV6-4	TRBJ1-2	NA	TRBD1	CASSERGQGYTF	TGTGCCAGCAGTGAAAGGGGGCAGGGCTACACCTTC
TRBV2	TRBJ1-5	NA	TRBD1	CASRGTGVNQPQHF	TGTGCCAGCCGGGGGACAGGGGTCAATCAGCCCCAGCATTTT
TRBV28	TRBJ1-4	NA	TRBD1	CASSLSGTGVEKLFF	TGTGCCAGCAGTTTATCCGGGACAGGGGTGGAAAAACTGTTTTTT
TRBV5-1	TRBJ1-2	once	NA	CASSLVAENYGYTF	TGCGCCAGCAGCTTGGTGGCGGAAAACTATGGCTACACCTTC
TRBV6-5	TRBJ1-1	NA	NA	CASRPTGMNTEAFF	TGTGCCAGCAGACCGACAGGCATGAACACTGAAGCTTTCTTT
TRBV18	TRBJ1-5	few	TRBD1	CASSGDRGFSNQPQHF	TGTGCCAGCTCAGGGGACAGGGGGTTCTCCAATCAGCCCCAGCATTTT
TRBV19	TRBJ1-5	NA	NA	CASSGVGNQPQHF	TGTGCCTCGTCCGGGGTTGGCAATCAGCCCCAGCATTTT
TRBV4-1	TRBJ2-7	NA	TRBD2	CASSQVQGGTYEQYF	TGCGCCAGCAGCCAAGTGCAGGGAGGGACCTACGAGCAGTACTTC
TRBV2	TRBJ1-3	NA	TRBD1	CASSYTGGRNTIYF	TGTGCCAGCAGTTATACAGGGGGCCGAAACACCATATATTTT
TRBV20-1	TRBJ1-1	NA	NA	CSARWETEAFF	TGCAGTGCTAGGTGGGAGACTGAAGCTTTCTTT
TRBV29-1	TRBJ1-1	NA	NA	CSVLPGTPNTEAFF	TGCAGCGTTCTCCCCGGGACACCGAACACTGAAGCTTTCTTT
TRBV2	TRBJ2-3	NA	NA	CASSSRGSTDTQYF	TGTGCCAGCAGTTCGCGGGGCAGCACAGATACGCAGTATTTT
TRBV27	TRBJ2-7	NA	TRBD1	CASSFGQGYYEQYF	TGTGCCAGCAGTTTCGGACAGGGGTACTACGAGCAGTACTTC
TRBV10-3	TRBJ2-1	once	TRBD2	CAISLREGPNNEQFF	TGTGCCATCAGCCTGCGGGAGGGCCCTAACAATGAGCAGTTCTTC
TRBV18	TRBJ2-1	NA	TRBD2	CASSPISGSNNEQFF	TGTGCCAGCTCACCTATAAGCGGGAGTAACAATGAGCAGTTCTTC
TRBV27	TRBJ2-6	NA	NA	CASSLVGGAGANVLTF	TGTGCCAGCAGTTTAGTAGGAGGGGCCGGGGCCAACGTCCTGACTTTC
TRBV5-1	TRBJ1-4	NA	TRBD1	CASSLTRGVGTGGSEEKLFF	TGCGCCAGCAGCCTGACCCGCGGTGTAGGGACAGGAGGTTCGGAGGAAAAACTGTTTTTT
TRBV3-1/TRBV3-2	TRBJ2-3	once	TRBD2	CASSRLIAGETDTQYF	TGTGCCAGCAGCCGACTTATAGCGGGAGAGACAGATACGCAGTATTTT
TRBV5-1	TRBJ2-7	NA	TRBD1	CASSLSDRDGNEQYF	TGCGCCAGCAGCTTGTCTGACAGGGACGGTAACGAGCAGTACTTC